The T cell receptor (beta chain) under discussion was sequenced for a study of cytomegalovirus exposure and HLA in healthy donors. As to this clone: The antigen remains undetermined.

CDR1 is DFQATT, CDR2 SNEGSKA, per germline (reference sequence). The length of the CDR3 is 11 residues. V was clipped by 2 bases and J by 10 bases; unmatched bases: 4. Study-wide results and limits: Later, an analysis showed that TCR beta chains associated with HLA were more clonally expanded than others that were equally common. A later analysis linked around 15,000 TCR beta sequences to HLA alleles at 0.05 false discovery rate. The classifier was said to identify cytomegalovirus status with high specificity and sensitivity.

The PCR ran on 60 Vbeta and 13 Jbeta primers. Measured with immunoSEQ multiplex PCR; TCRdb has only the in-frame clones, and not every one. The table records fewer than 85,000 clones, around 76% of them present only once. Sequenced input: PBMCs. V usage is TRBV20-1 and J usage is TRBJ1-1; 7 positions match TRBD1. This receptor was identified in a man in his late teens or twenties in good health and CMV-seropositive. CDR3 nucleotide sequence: TGCAGTGCTAGAAGGGGGCAGGGAGCTTTCTTT. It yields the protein CSARRGQGAFF.